This T cell receptor (beta chain) was sequenced in a study of OX40 agonist ivuxolimab in advanced cancers. The repertoire was sequenced with immunoSEQ multiplex PCR; TCRdb's copy has only in-frame clones and lacks some. The table includes 50,000 to 80,000 clones, 91% detected once. V lost 5 bases, J lost 8 bases, and 15 bases lay in between. This CDR3 is 14 amino acids long. Germline V gives CDR1 MGHDK, CDR2 SYGVNS. This TCR was recovered from an adult with an advanced solid tumor such as melanoma, head and neck, liver or kidney cancer. The sample was CD4+ or CD8+ T cells sorted from blood, taken in a trial of the OX40 agonist ivuxolimab. The chain links TRBV25-1 to TRBJ2-2; a possible D gene is TRBD2 (5 bases). The chain's CDR3 is CASSPRVSGGELFF. The CDR3 DNA sequence: TGTGCCAGCAGTCCCCGGGTGTCGGGAGGGGAGCTGTTTTTT.